This paragraph reports one T cell receptor beta chain. The antigen is undetermined. The PCR had 60 Vbeta and 13 Jbeta primers. Using immunoSEQ multiplex PCR, the repertoire was profiled, and TCRdb retains in-frame clones only, with some absent. This sample has more than 150,000 clones, with over 75% found just once. These data belong to a study of cytomegalovirus exposure and HLA in healthy donors. At the level of the study: Earlier, 110 million or so unique TCR beta sequences were recovered from approximately 180 million T cells by an analysis. The study, taken as a whole, reports: There were some V segments, including TRBV6-2 and TRBV6-3, excluded as indistinguishable.

This CDR3 region has 14 residues. The J segment lost 8 bases and the V segment lost 6 bases, leaving 10 bases of the junction unmatched. The germline V gene encodes CDR1 LNHDA and CDR2 SQIVND (reference sequence). This TCR derives from a woman aged 50 to 60 in good health and CMV-seropositive. The chain combines TRBV19 with TRBJ1-2; 9 bases map to TRBD1. The sequencing input was PBMCs. In DNA form, the CDR3 reads TGTGCCAGTAGGTTACAGGGGGCGATATACGGCTACACCTTC. Translation: CASRLQGAIYGYTF. The full variable domain, in which reference TRBV19 and TRBJ1-2 provide the parts outside the CDR3, is DGGITQSPKYLFRKEGQNVTLSCEQNLNHDAMYWYRQDPGQGLRLIYYSQIVNDFQKGDIAEGYSVSREKKESFPLTVTSAQKNPTAFYLCASRLQGAIYGYTFGSGTRLTVV.